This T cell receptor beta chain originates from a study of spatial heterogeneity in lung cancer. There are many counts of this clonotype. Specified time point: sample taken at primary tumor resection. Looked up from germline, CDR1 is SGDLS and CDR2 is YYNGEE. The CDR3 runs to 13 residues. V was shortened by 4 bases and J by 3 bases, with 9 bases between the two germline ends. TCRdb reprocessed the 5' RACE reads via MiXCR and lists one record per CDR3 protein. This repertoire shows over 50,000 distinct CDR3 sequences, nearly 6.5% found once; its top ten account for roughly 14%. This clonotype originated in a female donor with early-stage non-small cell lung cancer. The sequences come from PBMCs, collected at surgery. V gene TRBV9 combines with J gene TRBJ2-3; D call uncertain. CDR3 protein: CASSTHMTDTQYF. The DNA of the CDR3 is TGTGCCAGCAGCACACATATGACAGATACGCAGTATTTT.